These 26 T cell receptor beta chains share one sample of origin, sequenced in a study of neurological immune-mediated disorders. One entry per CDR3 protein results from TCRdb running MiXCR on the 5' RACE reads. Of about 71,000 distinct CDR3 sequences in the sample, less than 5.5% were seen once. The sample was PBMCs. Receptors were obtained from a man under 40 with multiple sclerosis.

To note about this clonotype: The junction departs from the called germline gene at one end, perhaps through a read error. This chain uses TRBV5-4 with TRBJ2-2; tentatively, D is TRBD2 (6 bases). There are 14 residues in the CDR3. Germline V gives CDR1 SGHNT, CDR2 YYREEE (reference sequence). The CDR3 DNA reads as TGTGTCAGCAGCACTCGGGGGTTCACCGGGGAGCTGTTTTTT. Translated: CVSSTRGFTGELFF. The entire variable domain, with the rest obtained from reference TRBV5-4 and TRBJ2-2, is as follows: ETGVTQSPTHLIKTRGQQVTLRCSSQSGHNTVSWYQQALGQGPQFIFQYYREEENGRGNFPPRFSGLQFPNYSSELNVNALELDDSALYLCVSSTRGFTGELFFGEGSRLTVL.

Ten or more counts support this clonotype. In DNA form, the CDR3 reads TGTGCCAGCAGCCTGCGGGGCGCGATAACTGAAGCTTTCTTT. It translates to CASSLRGAITEAFF. This rearrangement joins TRBV3-1 to TRBJ1-1, with D perhaps matching TRBD1 (5 bases). CDR3 size: 14 residues. The germline V and J ends were trimmed by 4 bases and 5 bases, with 14 bases remaining between them. Per germline, CDR1 LGHDT and CDR2 YNNKEL (reference sequence).

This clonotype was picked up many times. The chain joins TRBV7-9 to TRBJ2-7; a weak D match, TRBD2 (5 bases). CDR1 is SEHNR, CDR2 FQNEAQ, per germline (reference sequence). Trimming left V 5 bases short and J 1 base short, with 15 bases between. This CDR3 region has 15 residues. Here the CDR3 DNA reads TGTGCCAGCAGCGGAAGGCGGCCGGGGTCCTACGAGCAGTACTTC. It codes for CASSGRRPGSYEQYF.

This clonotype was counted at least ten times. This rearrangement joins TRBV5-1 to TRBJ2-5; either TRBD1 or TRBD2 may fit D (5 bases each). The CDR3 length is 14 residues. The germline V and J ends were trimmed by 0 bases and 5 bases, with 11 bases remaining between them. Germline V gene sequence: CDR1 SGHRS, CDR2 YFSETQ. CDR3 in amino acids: CASSLDPGTETQYF. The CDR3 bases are TGCGCCAGCAGCTTGGACCCGGGGACGGAGACCCAGTACTTC. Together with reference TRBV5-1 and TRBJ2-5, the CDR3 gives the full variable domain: KAGVTQTPRYLIKTRGQQVTLSCSPISGHRSVSWYQQTPGQGLQFLFEYFSETQRNKGNFPGRFSGRQFSNSRSEMNVSTLELGDSALYLCASSLDPGTETQYFGPGTRLLVL.

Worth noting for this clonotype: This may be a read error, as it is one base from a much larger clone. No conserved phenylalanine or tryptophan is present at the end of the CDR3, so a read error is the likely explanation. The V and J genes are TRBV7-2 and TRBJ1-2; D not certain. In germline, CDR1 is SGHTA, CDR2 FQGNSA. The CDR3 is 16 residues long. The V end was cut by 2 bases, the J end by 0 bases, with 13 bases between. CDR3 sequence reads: CASSLTVRQTNYGYTV. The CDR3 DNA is TGTGCCAGCAGCTTAACAGTAAGGCAAACTAACTATGGCTACACCGTC.

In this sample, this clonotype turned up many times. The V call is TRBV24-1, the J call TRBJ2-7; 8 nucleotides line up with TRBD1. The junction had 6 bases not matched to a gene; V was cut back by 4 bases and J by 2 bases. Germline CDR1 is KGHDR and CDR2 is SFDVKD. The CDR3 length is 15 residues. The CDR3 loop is CATSEGSGGPYEQYF. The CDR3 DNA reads TGTGCCACCAGTGAGGGGTCAGGGGGCCCCTACGAGCAGTACTTC.

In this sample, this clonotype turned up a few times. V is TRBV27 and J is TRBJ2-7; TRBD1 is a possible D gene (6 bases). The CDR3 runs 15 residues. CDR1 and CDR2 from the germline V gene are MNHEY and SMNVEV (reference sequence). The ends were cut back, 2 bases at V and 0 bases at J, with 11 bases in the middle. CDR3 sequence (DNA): TGTGCCAGCAGTTTACGGGTAGGGGGCTCCTACGAGCAGTACTTC. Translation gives CASSLRVGGSYEQYF.

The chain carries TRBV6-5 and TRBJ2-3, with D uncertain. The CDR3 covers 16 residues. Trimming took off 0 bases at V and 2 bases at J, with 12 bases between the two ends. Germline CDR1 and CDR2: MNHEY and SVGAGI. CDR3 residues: CASSYSLPWDTDTQYF. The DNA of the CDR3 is TGTGCCAGCAGTTACTCACTACCCTGGGACACAGATACGCAGTATTTT.

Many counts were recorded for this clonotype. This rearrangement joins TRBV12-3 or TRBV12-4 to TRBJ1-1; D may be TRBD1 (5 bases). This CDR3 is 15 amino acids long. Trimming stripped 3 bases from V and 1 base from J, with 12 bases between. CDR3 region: CASSFLTGQNTEAFF. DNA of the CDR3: TGTGCCAGCAGTTTTCTCACAGGACAGAACACTGAAGCTTTCTTT.

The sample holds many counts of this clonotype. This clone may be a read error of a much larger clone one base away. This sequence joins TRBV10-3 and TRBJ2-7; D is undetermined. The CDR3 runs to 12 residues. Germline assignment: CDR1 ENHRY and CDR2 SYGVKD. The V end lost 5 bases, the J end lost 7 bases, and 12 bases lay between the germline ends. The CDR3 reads CAISLTGGEQYV. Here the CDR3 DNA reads TGTGCCATCAGTCTAACTGGTGGAGAGCAGTACGTC.

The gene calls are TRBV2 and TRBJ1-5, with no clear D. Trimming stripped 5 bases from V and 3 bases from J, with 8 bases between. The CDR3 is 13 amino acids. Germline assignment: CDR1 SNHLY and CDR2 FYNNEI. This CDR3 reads CASSPRVNQPQHF. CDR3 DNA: TGTGCCAGCAGTCCCAGAGTCAATCAGCCCCAGCATTTT.

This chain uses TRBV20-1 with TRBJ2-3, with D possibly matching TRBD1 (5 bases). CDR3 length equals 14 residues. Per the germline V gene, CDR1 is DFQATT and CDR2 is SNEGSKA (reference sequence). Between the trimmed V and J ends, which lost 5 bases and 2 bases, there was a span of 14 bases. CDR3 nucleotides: TGCAGTGCTCGGAAGGGGCGGACCACAGATACGCAGTATTTT. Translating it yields CSARKGRTTDTQYF.

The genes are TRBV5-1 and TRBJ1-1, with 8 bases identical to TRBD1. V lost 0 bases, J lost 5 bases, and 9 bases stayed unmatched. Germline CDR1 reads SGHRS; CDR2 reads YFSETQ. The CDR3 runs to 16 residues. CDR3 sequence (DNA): TGCGCCAGCAGCTTGGAGGCAGGGGGCATATCGACTGAAGCTTTCTTT. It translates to CASSLEAGGISTEAFF. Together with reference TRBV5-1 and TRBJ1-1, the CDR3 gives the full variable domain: KAGVTQTPRYLIKTRGQQVTLSCSPISGHRSVSWYQQTPGQGLQFLFEYFSETQRNKGNFPGRFSGRQFSNSRSEMNVSTLELGDSALYLCASSLEAGGISTEAFFGQGTRLTVV.

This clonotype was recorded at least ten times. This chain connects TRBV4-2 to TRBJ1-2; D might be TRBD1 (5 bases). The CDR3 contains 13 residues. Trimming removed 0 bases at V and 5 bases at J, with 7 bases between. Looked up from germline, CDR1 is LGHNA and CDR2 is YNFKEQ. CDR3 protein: CASSQDSGYGYTF. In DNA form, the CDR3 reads TGTGCCAGCAGCCAAGATTCAGGGTATGGCTACACCTTC.

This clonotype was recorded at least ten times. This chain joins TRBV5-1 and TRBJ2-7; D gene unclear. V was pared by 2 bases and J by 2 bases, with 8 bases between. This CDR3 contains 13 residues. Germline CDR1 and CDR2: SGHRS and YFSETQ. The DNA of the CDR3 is TGCGCCAGCAGCTTTCTGGAGCCCTACGAGCAGTACTTC. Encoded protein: CASSFLEPYEQYF.

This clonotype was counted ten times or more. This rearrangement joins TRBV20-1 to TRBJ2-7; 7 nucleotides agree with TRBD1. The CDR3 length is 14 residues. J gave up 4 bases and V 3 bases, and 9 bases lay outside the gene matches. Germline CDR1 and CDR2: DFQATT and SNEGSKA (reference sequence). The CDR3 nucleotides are TGCAGTGCTAGGTCTTGGGACAGTAGGTACGAGCAGTACTTC. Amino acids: CSARSWDSRYEQYF.

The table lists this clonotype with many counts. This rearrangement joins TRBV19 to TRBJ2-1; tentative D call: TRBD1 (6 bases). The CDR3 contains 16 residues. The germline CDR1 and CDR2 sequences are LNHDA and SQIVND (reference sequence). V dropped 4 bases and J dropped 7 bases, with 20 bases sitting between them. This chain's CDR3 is CASSTPDRFHSNEQFF. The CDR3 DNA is TGTGCCAGTAGTACCCCCGACAGGTTTCATTCGAATGAGCAGTTCTTC.

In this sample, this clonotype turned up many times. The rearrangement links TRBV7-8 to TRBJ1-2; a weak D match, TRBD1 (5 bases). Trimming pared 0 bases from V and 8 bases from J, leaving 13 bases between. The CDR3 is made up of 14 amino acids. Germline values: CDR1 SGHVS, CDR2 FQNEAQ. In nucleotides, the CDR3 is TGTGCCAGCAGCTTAGCCGTAGGACACCCAGGCTACACCTTC. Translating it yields CASSLAVGHPGYTF.

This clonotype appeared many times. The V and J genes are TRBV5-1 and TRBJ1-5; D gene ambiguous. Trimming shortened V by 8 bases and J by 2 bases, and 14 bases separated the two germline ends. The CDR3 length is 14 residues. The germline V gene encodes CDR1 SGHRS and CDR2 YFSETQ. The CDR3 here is CARREPGRNQPQHF. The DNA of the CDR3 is TGCGCCAGAAGAGAGCCCGGGCGCAATCAGCCCCAGCATTTT.

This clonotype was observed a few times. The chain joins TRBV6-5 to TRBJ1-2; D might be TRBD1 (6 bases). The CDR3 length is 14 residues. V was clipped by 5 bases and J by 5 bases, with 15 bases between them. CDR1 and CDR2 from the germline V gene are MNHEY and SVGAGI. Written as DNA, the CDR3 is TGTGCCAGCAGTCAGGGGCAAGCCCCGTATGGCTACACCTTC. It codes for CASSQGQAPYGYTF.

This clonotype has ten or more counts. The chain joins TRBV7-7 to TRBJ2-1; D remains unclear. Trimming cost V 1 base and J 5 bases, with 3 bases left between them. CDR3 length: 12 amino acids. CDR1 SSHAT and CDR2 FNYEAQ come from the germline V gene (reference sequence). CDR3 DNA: TGTGCCAGCAGCTTAGGGGACAATGAGCAGTTCTTC. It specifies CASSLGDNEQFF.

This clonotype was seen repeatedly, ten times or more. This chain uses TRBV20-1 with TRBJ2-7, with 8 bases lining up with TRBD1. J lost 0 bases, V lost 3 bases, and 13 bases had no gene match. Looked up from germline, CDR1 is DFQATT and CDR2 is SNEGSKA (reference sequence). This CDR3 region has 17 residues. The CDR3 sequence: CSARVVRRDRISYEQYV. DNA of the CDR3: TGCAGTGCTAGGGTTGTTCGCAGGGACAGGATCTCCTACGAGCAGTACGTC.

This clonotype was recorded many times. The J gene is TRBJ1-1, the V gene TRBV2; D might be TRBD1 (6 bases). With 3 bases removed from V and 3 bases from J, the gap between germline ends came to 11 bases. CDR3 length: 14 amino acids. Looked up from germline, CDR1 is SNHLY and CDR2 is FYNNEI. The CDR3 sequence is CASSDPTGYTEAFF. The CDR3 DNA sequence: TGTGCCAGCAGTGACCCCACAGGGTACACTGAAGCTTTCTTT.

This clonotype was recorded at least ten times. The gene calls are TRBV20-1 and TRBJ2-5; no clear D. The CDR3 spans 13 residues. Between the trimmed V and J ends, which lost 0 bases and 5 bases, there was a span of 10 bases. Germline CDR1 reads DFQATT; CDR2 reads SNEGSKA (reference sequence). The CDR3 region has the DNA TGCAGTGCTAGAGATTCTCGCGCGGAGACCCAGTACTTC. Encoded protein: CSARDSRAETQYF.

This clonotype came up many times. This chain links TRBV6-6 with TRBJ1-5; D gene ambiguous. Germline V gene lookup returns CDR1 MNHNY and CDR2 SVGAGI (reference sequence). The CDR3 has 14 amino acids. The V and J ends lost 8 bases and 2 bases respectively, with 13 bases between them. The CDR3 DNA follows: TGTGCCAGCTCCATGACGGATCGCAATCAGCCCCAGCATTTT. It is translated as CASSMTDRNQPQHF.

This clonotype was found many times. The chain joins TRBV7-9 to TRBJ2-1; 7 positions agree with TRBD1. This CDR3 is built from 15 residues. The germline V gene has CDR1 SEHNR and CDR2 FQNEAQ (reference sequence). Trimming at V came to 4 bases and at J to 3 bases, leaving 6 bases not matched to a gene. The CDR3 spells CASSSDREIYNEQFF. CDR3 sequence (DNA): TGTGCCAGCAGCTCCGACAGGGAAATCTACAATGAGCAGTTCTTC.